The 23 T cell receptor beta chains below all came from one sample that was sequenced in a study of metastatic and nonmetastatic thyroid tumors. All patients reached thyroid surgery having received no treatment beforehand. TCRdb re-called clones via MiXCR from the PCR reads. Of about 24,000 clones in the sample, 18% were seen once. Input material: adjacent normal tissue. Source of these receptors: a male donor with papillary thyroid cancer or a benign thyroid nodule (not recorded which). Some clones in this sample may be carry-over from other donors' samples.

This clone turned up a few times. A much larger clone lies a single base off, so this may be a read error. The chain joins TRBV19 to TRBJ1-2, with 8 bases matching TRBD1. The CDR3 spans 15 residues. CDR1 and CDR2 from the germline V gene are LNHDA and SQIVND (reference sequence). This CDR3 reads CASSIGPTGAAGYTF. CDR3 nucleotide sequence: TGTGCTAGTAGTATAGGCCCGACAGGGGCTGCTGGCTACACCTTC.

Only a few counts were recorded for this clone. This chain uses TRBV15 with TRBJ1-5, with 7 nucleotides matching TRBD1. The CDR3 is 14 amino acids. The J segment lost 10 bases and the V segment lost 5 bases, leaving 11 bases of the junction unmatched. Germline assignment: CDR1 LNHNV and CDR2 YYDKDF (reference sequence). This CDR3 is CATSGYRGGHPQHF. The CDR3 DNA reads TGTGCCACCAGCGGGTACAGGGGTGGGCACCCCCAGCATTTT. The variable domain in full, with the rest retrieved from reference TRBV15 and TRBJ1-5, is DAMVIQNPRYQVTQFGKPVTLSCSQTLNHNVMYWYQQKSSQAPKLLFHYYDKDFNNEADTPDNFQSRRPNTSFCFLDIRSPGLGDTAMYLCATSGYRGGHPQHFGDGTRLSIL.

This clone has ten or more counts. One junction end does not reproduce the germline sequence, and a read error may be involved. The chain combines TRBV30 with TRBJ2-1, with 9 bases fitting TRBD2. Germline-derived CDR1 and CDR2 are GTSNPN and SVGIG (reference sequence). This CDR3 is 11 amino acids long. This chain's CDR3 is CGLAFYNEQFF. In DNA, the CDR3 is TGCGGACTAGCGTTCTACAATGAGCAGTTCTTC.

This clone showed up many times. This chain connects TRBV9 to TRBJ2-5, with D perhaps TRBD1 or TRBD2 (6 bases each). The CDR3 has 14 residues. V lost 6 bases and J lost 4, with 16 bases in between. CDR1 is SGDLS and CDR2 is YYNGEE in the germline V gene. The CDR3 DNA follows: TGTGCCAGCACCGAAGGGGGAGCGGGAGAGACCCAGTACTTC. Translating gives CASTEGGAGETQYF.

By sample fraction, this clone is medium-sized (0.01 to 0.1%). V gene TRBV12-3 or TRBV12-4 combines with J gene TRBJ2-1; 11 bases are a match to TRBD1. V lost 7 bases, J lost 13 bases, and 6 bases stayed unmatched. CDR3 length: 12 amino acids. CDR3 region: CASKTGTGGQFF. Here the CDR3 DNA reads TGTGCCAGCAAAACCGGGACAGGGGGTCAGTTCTTC.

This clone was seen repeatedly, ten times or more. The chain uses TRBV5-5 and TRBJ2-5, with 11 bases identical to TRBD1. Germline V CDR1 and CDR2: SGHKS, YYEKEE (reference sequence). After removal of 1 base from V and 4 bases from J, the junction contained 3 bases not matched to a gene. This CDR3 is 15 amino acids long. The CDR3 here is CASSLRDRGLETQYF. CDR3 DNA sequence: TGTGCCAGCAGCTTGAGGGACAGGGGGTTAGAGACCCAGTACTTC.

This clone occurred a few times. A read error may account for a junction end that differs from germline. This chain uses TRBV5-1 with TRBJ1-2; D unclear. The CDR3 runs to 15 residues. Germline CDR1 and CDR2: SGHRS and YFSETQ. In DNA, the CDR3 is TGCGCCAGCATCTTGGATCCACGTCGGAGCTATGGCTACACCTTC. Translation: CASILDPRRSYGYTF.

This clone was detected only a few times. The chain couples TRBV19 to TRBJ1-5; D call uncertain. Germline CDR1 is LNHDA and CDR2 is SQIVND (reference sequence). CDR3 length: 14 residues. V gave up 5 bases and J gave up 2 bases, with 10 bases separating them. This chain's CDR3 is CASSLPDGNQPQHF. DNA for the CDR3: TGTGCCAGTAGTCTACCGGACGGCAATCAGCCCCAGCATTTT.

There are many counts of this clone. The chain employs TRBV5-1 and TRBJ2-1; TRBD2 might be the D (6 bases). Germline V CDR1 and CDR2: SGHRS, YFSETQ. The CDR3 sequence is 13 residues long. V lost 4 bases and J 12 bases, leaving 17 bases between the germline ends. Here the CDR3 DNA reads TGCGCCAGCAGCGGCCCGGGGGTCTCGGGGCAGTTCTTC. Translated: CASSGPGVSGQFF.

The sample holds many counts of this clone. The chain couples TRBV20-1 to TRBJ1-2; no clear D. The CDR3 has 13 amino acids. With 6 bases removed from V and 0 bases from J, the gap between germline ends came to 11 bases. Germline V gene lookup returns CDR1 DFQATT and CDR2 SNEGSKA (reference sequence). CDR3 coding DNA: TGCAGTGCCCGAAACCCAACTAACTATGGCTACACCTTC. Its translation is CSARNPTNYGYTF.

This clone turned up a few times. The chain links TRBV6-4 to TRBJ2-7; D gene unclear. Germline V gives CDR1 MRHNA, CDR2 SNTAGT. The CDR3 loop spans 16 amino acids. Trimming removed 3 bases at V and 2 bases at J, with 17 bases between. CDR3 loop: CASSDSRLDSTYEQYF. As DNA, the CDR3 is TGTGCCAGCAGTGATTCCAGGCTTGATTCGACCTACGAGCAGTACTTC.

This clone was observed at least ten times. A read error may explain this, as a much larger clone is one base away. V usage is TRBV5-1 and J usage is TRBJ2-2, with a weak D call TRBD2 (6 bases). CDR3 length: 13 residues. Germline V CDR1 and CDR2: SGHRS, YFSETQ. Here the CDR3 reads CASMRGGPGEPFF. For the CDR3, the DNA is TGCGCCAGCATGCGGGGTGGTCCCGGGGAGCCGTTTTTT.

This chain links TRBV11-2 with TRBJ2-3, with 7 bases lining up with TRBD2. Germline CDR1 SGHAT, CDR2 FQNNGV. The V segment lost 8 bases and the J segment 8 bases; nucleotides outside the gene matches: 16. The CDR3 runs 15 residues. For the CDR3, the DNA is TGTGCCAGCTCTAGAGGGCTAGCGGTCCTAGCTACGCAGTATTTT. Protein product: CASSRGLAVLATQYF.

This clone was found many times. The chain has TRBV3-1 and TRBJ2-5; the match to TRBD2 covers 7 bases. The germline V gene has CDR1 LGHDT and CDR2 YNNKEL (reference sequence). CDR3 size: 15 residues. The V and J ends lost 2 bases and 2 bases, in that order; junction bases with no gene match: 5. In DNA form, the CDR3 reads TGTGCCAGCAGCCAAACAGCGGGGTATCAAGAGACCCAGTACTTC. This translates into CASSQTAGYQETQYF.

With respect to this clone: The junction departs from germline at one end; a sequencing error may be responsible. The V and J genes are TRBV6-2 or TRBV6-3 and TRBJ2-2; 8 bases fit TRBD1. The CDR3 sequence is 19 residues long. Germline loops: CDR1 MNHEY, CDR2 SVGEGT. CDR3 residues: CASSLPGTGGAGPSGVLFF. CDR3 nucleotide sequence: TGTGCCAGCAGTCTCCCCGGGACAGGTGGCGCGGGTCCTTCCGGGGTGCTGTTTTTT.

This chain uses TRBV30 with TRBJ1-2; no clear D. The CDR3 length is 11 residues. V was cut by 6 bases and J by 4 bases, with 9 bases left in between. The germline V gene has CDR1 GTSNPN and CDR2 SVGIG (reference sequence). CDR3 protein: CACGPIYGYTF. The CDR3 nucleotides are TGTGCCTGCGGCCCGATCTATGGCTACACCTTC.

Ten or more counts support this clone. This chain links TRBV20-1 with TRBJ2-7; weak D call: TRBD1 (6 bases). Trimming stripped 1 base from V and 7 bases from J, with 17 bases between. This CDR3 has 14 amino acids. The germline V gene has CDR1 DFQATT and CDR2 SNEGSKA (reference sequence). CDR3 sequence (DNA): TGCAGTGCTAGAGGTTCGACAGGCTCCCGGGAGCAGTACTTC. The encoded protein is CSARGSTGSREQYF.

This clone has at least ten counts. The chain has TRBV30 and TRBJ1-1; D is possibly TRBD1 (5 bases). V lost 5 bases and J 1 base, leaving 11 bases between the germline ends. Per the germline V gene, CDR1 is GTSNPN and CDR2 is SVGIG (reference sequence). The CDR3 extends over 13 amino acids. The CDR3 DNA follows: TGTGCCTGGGGAGAGGGGACGAACACTGAAGCTTTCTTT. This translates into CAWGEGTNTEAFF.

By share of the sample, this clone is medium-sized. The CDR3 coding sequence is TGTGCCAGCAGTTTAGGACAGGGATCGAACACCATATATTTT. Its translation is CASSLGQGSNTIYF. The chain links TRBV28 to TRBJ1-3; 8 nucleotides agree with TRBD1. The CDR3 consists of 14 residues. Germline CDR1 reads MDHEN; CDR2 reads SYDVKM. J gave up 7 bases and V 2 bases, and 4 bases lay outside the gene matches.

A word on this clone: A much larger clone differs by one base, so this may be a read error. J is TRBJ2-7 and V is TRBV28; 12 positions agree with TRBD1. The CDR3 extends over 14 amino acids. J lost 5 bases, V lost 7 bases, and 6 bases had no gene match. The germline V gene has CDR1 MDHEN and CDR2 SYDVKM. CDR3: CASTQGQGAHEQYF. For the CDR3, the DNA is TGTGCCAGCACCCAGGGACAGGGGGCCCACGAGCAGTACTTC.

By share of the sample, this clone is medium-sized (0.01 to 0.1%). The rearrangement uses TRBV27 and TRBJ2-6; D uncertain. Between the trimmed V and J ends, which lost 1 base and 4 bases, there was a span of 14 bases. This CDR3 contains 17 residues. The germline V gene has CDR1 MNHEY and CDR2 SMNVEV (reference sequence). CDR3 in amino acids: CASSLLNGPGGANVLTF. The CDR3 DNA is TGTGCCAGCAGTTTATTAAATGGGCCTGGGGGGGCCAACGTCCTGACTTTC.

Details on this clone: Relative to the germline gene, one junction end is altered; a read error may explain this. V and J are TRBV29-1 and TRBJ1-2; TRBD1 might be the D (6 bases). The CDR3 totals 14 residues. The germline V gene has CDR1 SQVTM and CDR2 ANQGSEA. DNA of the CDR3: TGCAGCGTTGGGACAGCCCTAACTAACTATGTCTACACCTTC. It codes for CSVGTALTNYVYTF.

This clone appeared many times. This chain uses TRBV28 with TRBJ1-2; 9 bases map to TRBD1. This CDR3 region has 14 residues. J lost 6 bases, V lost 4 bases, and 6 bases had no gene match. Germline lookup yields CDR1 MDHEN and CDR2 SYDVKM. Written as DNA, the CDR3 is TGTGCCAGCAGTTATCTACAGGGGGCGAATGGCTACACCTTC. As protein: CASSYLQGANGYTF.